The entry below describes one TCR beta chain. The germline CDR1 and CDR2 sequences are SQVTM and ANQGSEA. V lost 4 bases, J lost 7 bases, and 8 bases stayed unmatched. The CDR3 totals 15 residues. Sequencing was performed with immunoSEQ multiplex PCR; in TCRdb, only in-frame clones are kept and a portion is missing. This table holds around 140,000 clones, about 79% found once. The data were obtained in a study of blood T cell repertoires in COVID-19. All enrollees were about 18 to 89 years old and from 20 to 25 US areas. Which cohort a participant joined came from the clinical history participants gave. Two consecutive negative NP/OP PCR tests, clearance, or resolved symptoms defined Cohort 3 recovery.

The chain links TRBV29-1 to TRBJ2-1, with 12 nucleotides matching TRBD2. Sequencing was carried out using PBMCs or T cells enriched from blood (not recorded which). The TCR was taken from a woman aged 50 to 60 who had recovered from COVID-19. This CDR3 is CSVALLAGGLNEQFF. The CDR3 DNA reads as TGCAGCGTTGCCCTTCTAGCGGGGGGGCTTAATGAGCAGTTCTTC.